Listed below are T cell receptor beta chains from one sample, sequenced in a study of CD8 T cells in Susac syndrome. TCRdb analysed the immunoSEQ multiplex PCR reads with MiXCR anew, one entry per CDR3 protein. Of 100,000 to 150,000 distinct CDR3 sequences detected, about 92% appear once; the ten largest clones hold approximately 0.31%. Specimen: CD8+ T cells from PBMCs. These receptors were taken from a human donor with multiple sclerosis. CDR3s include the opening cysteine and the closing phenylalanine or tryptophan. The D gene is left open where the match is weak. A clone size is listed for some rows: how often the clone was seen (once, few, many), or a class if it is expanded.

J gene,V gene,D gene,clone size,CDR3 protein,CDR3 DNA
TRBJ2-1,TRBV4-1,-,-,CASSPHQGNEQFF,TGCGCCAGCAGCCCTCATCAGGGGAATGAGCAGTTCTTC
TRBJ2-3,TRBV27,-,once,CAPDRRSTDTQYF,TGTGCCCCGGATCGTCGGAGCACAGATACGCAGTATTTT
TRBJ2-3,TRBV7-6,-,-,CASSSRTRKDTQYF,TGTGCCAGCAGCTCCCGGACTCGGAAGGATACGCAGTATTTT
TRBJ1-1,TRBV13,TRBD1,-,CASRYRDRGTEAFF,TGTGCCAGCAGGTACCGGGACAGGGGAACTGAAGCTTTCTTT
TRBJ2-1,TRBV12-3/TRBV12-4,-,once,CASSIGWANEQFF,TGTGCCAGCAGTATCGGTTGGGCCAATGAGCAGTTCTTC
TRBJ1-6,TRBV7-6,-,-,CASSYGQYNSPLHF,TGTGCCAGCAGCTACGGACAGTATAATTCACCCCTCCACTTT
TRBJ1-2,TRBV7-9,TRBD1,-,CASSPGTGFRGYTF,TGTGCCAGCAGCCCCGGGACAGGTTTTCGTGGCTACACCTTC
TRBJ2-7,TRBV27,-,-,CASSLAGSFYEQYF,TGTGCCAGCAGTTTAGCGGGCTCCTTCTACGAGCAGTACTTC
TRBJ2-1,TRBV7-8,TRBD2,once,CASSFGGGAYNEQFF,TGTGCCAGCAGCTTCGGTGGGGGGGCCTACAATGAGCAGTTCTTC
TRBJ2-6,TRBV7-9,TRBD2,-,CASRPLAGGLSGANVLTF,TGTGCCAGCAGACCACTAGCGGGAGGACTCTCTGGGGCCAACGTCCTGACTTTC
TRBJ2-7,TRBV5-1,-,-,CASSLADSPYEQYF,TGCGCCAGCAGCTTGGCGGACAGCCCCTACGAGCAGTACTTC
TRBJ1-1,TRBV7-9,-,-,CASVGNEAFF,TGTGCCAGCGTCGGTAACGAAGCTTTCTTT
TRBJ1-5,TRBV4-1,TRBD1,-,CASSTRDSSNQPQHF,TGCGCCAGCAGCACGAGGGACAGTAGCAATCAGCCCCAGCATTTT
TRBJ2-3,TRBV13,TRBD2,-,CASSTLSGGTADTQYF,TGTGCCAGCAGCACACTTAGCGGGGGGACCGCAGATACGCAGTATTTT
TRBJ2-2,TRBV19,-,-,CASSPSRAGELFF,TGTGCCAGTAGTCCCTCCCGGGCCGGGGAGCTGTTTTTT
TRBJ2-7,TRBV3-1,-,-,CASSNRVFYEQYF,TGTGCCAGCAGCAACAGGGTGTTCTACGAGCAGTACTTC
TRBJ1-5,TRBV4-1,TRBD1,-,CASSPTTGGNQPQHF,TGCGCCAGCAGCCCCACGACAGGGGGGAATCAGCCCCAGCATTTT
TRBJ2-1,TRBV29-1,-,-,CSVLLPFYNEQFF,TGCAGCGTTCTGCTACCCTTTTACAATGAGCAGTTCTTC
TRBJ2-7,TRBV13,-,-,CASSPPGRTYEQYF,TGTGCCAGCAGCCCTCCGGGACGGACCTACGAGCAGTACTTC
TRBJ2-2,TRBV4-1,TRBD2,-,CASSSGLAGVGELFF,TGCGCCAGCAGCTCCGGACTAGCGGGAGTCGGGGAGCTGTTTTTT
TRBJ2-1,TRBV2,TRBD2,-,CASSDWSGRAGEQFF,TGTGCCAGCAGTGACTGGAGCGGGAGGGCCGGTGAGCAGTTCTTC
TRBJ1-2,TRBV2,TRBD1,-,CASKGAGDSNYGYTF,TGTGCCAGCAAGGGGGCAGGGGACTCCAACTATGGCTACACCTTC
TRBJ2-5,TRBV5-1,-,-,CASSGRGGQETQYF,TGCGCCAGCAGCGGGCGTGGCGGCCAAGAGACCCAGTACTTC
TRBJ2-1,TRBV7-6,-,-,CASSLGVGPSNEQFF,TGTGCCAGCAGCTTAGGAGTGGGACCGAGCAATGAGCAGTTCTTC
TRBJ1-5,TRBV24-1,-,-,CATSEAGQGQPQHF,TGTGCCACCAGTGAAGCAGGGCAGGGGCAGCCCCAGCATTTT
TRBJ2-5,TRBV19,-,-,CASSILQGRNHYQETQYF,TGTGCCAGTAGTATCCTCCAGGGGCGGAATCATTACCAAGAGACCCAGTACTTC
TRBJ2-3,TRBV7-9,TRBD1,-,CASSQGQGSTDTQYF,TGTGCCAGCAGCCAGGGACAGGGAAGCACAGATACGCAGTATTTT
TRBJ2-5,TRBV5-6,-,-,CASSLGLAQYF,TGTGCCAGCAGCTTGGGGTTGGCCCAGTACTTC
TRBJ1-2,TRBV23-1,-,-,CASSQPSRSDYGYTF,TGCGCCAGCAGTCAACCCTCTAGGTCGGACTATGGCTACACCTTC
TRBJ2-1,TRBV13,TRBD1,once,CASSPWGQGDSYNEQFF,TGTGCCAGCAGCCCCTGGGGACAGGGCGACTCCTACAATGAGCAGTTCTTC
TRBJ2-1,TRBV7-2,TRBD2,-,CASSGLAAYNEQFF,TGTGCCAGCAGTGGGCTAGCGGCATACAATGAGCAGTTCTTC
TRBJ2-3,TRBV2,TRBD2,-,CAIKGLAKTDTQYF,TGTGCCATAAAGGGACTAGCGAAGACAGATACGCAGTATTTT
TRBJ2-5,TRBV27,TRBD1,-,CASSLPGAGGLQETQYF,TGTGCCAGCAGTTTACCCGGGGCAGGGGGCCTCCAAGAGACCCAGTACTTC
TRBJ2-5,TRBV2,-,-,CASLQMDSQETQYF,TGTGCCAGCTTACAAATGGACAGCCAAGAGACCCAGTACTTC
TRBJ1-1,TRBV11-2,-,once,CASSFPTRQPLGNTEAFF,TGTGCCAGCAGCTTCCCCACACGCCAGCCACTTGGGAACACTGAAGCTTTCTTT
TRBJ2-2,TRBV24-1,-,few,CAIQGLLPGELFF,TGTGCCATCCAGGGACTCCTACCCGGGGAGCTGTTTTTT
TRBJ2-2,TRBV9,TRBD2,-,CASSGPKGLAVTGELFF,TGTGCCAGCAGTGGCCCGAAAGGACTAGCGGTCACCGGGGAGCTGTTTTTT
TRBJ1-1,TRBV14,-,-,CASSLVPSAGPNTEAFF,TGTGCCAGCAGCCTGGTCCCCTCGGCGGGACCGAACACTGAAGCTTTCTTT
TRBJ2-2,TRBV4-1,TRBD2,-,CASSPLAGNRAGELFF,TGCGCCAGCAGCCCACTAGCGGGGAATAGGGCCGGGGAGCTGTTTTTT
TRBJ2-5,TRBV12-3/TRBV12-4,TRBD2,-,CASSLRGLVGETQYF,TGTGCCAGCAGTTTAAGGGGACTAGTAGGGGAGACCCAGTACTTC